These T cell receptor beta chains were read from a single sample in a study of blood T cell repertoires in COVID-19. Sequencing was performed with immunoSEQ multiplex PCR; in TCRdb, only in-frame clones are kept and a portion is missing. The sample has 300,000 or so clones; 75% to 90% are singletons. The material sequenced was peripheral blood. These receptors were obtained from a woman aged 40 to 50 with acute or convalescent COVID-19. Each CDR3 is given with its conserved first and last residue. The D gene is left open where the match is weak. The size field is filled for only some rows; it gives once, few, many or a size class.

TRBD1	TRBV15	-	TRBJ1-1	TGTGCCACCAGCAGACTCCCCCCAGGGGGAGGAGGGTACACTGAAGCTTTCTTT	CATSRLPPGGGGYTEAFF
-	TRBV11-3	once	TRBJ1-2	TGTGCCAGCAGCTCCCTCGGAGGGTTGAGCACCTTC	CASSSLGGLSTF
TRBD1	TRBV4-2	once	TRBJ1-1	TGTGCCAGCAGCCAAGAAGGTACAGGGGGAAACACTGAAGCTTTCTTT	CASSQEGTGGNTEAFF
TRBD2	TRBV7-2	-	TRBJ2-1	TGTGCCAGCAGCTCGACTAGCGGGGGACACAATGAGCAGTTCTTC	CASSSTSGGHNEQFF
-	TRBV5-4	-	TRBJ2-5	TGTGCCAGCAGCTGGACAGCTTTTCAAGAGACCCAGTACTTC	CASSWTAFQETQYF
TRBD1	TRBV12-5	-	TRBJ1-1	TGTGCTAGTGGTTTGAGCAGGGGGCCTCTGAACACTGAAGCTTTCTTT	CASGLSRGPLNTEAFF
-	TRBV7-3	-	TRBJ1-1	TGTGCCAGCAGTCGGGAGTGGAACACTGAAGCTTTCTTT	CASSREWNTEAFF
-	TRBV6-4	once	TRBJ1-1	TGTGCCAGCAGTGAGGGGCGCGGAGGGACTGAAGCTTTCTTT	CASSEGRGGTEAFF
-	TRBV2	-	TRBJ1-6	TGTGCCACCACCCCTAAAGACAGGAATGGTTATTCACCCCTCCACTTT	CATTPKDRNGYSPLHF
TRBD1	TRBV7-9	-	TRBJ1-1	TGTGCCAGCAGCAAACGACAGGGAGTGAACACTGAAGCTTTCTTT	CASSKRQGVNTEAFF
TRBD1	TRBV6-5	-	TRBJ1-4	TGTGCCAGCAGCCGGACAGGGGGGCGAGAAAAACTGTTTTTT	CASSRTGGREKLFF
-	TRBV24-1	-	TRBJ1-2	TGTGCCACCAGTGATTTCACAGGCTACACCTTC	CATSDFTGYTF
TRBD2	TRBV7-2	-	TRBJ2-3	TGTGCCAGCAGCCCATTGGGCGGGGGGAACACAGATACGCAGTATTTT	CASSPLGGGNTDTQYF
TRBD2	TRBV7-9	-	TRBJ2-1	TGTGCCAGCAGACGAAGCGGGGGGGACAATGAGCAGTTCTTC	CASRRSGGDNEQFF
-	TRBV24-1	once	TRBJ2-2	TGTGCCACCGGCCCCTCAAGGAACACCGGGGAGCTGTTTTTT	CATGPSRNTGELFF
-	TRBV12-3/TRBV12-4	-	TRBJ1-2	TGTGCCAGCAGAACCGACGGGTTCGATGGCTACACCTTC	CASRTDGFDGYTF
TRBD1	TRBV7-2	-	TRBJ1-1	TGTGCCAGCAGCTCGGACAGGGGAGGGACTGAAGCTTTCTTT	CASSSDRGGTEAFF
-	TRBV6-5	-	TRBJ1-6	TGTGCCAGCAGGGCCTTACAGGGAAGCAATTCACCCCTCCACTTT	CASRALQGSNSPLHF
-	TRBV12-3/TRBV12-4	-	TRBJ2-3	TGTGCCAGCAGTATACCGGGTAAATCCCAGTATTTT	CASSIPGKSQYF
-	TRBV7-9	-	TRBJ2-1	TGTGCCAGCAGCTTAGTCAGGGCCTACAATGAGCAGTTCTTC	CASSLVRAYNEQFF
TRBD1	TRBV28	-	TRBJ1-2	TGTGCCAGCAGTTTGGGACAGGGCCTCTTGTGGGGCTACACCTTC	CASSLGQGLLWGYTF
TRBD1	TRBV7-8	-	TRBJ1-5	TGTGCCAGCAGCTTATGGCAGGGGGATCAGCCCCAGCATTTT	CASSLWQGDQPQHF
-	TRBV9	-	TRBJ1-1	TGTGCCAGCAGCGTAGGAAATAGCCGGAACACTGAAGCTTTCTTT	CASSVGNSRNTEAFF
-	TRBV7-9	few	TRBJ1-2	TGTGCCAGCAGCCCAACTCCAGCGGGAGCTAATGGCTACACCTTC	CASSPTPAGANGYTF
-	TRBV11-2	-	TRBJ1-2	TGTGCCAGCAGCTTAGGGTTGCGAGATGGCTACACCTTC	CASSLGLRDGYTF
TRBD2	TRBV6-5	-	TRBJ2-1	TGTGCCAGCAGTTCCCGACTAGCGGGCACCTACAATGAGCAGTTCTTC	CASSSRLAGTYNEQFF
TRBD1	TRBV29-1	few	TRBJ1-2	TGCAGCGTGACGCCGTTGGGACAGGGGGCGCGGGACTATGGCTACACCTTC	CSVTPLGQGARDYGYTF
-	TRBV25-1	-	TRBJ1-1	TGTGCCAGCAGTGAATGGGGCCAGGGCATACCGGCTTTCTTT	CASSEWGQGIPAFF
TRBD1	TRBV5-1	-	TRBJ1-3	TGCGCCAGCAGCTCCAGGACAGGGGATTTGGGAAACACCATATATTTT	CASSSRTGDLGNTIYF